The 19 T cell receptor beta chains below all came from one sample that was sequenced in a study of control samples from healthy donors and cancer patients. Sequencing was performed with immunoSEQ multiplex PCR; in TCRdb, only in-frame clones are kept and a portion is missing. The profile shows 170,000 or so clones, around nine tenths of them singletons. Sample: blood. Source of these receptors: a man younger than 40 in good health.

The chain employs TRBV4-2 and TRBJ2-7, with D unresolved. Germline CDR1 reads LGHNA; CDR2 reads YNFKEQ. This CDR3 comprises 15 residues. Trimming pared 1 base from V and 5 bases from J, leaving 15 bases between. This CDR3 reads CASSQGGSSPHEQYF. The CDR3 nucleotides are TGTGCCAGCAGCCAAGGGGGAAGCAGCCCTCACGAGCAGTACTTC.

The chain combines TRBV4-3 with TRBJ2-3, with TRBD1 identical over 7 bases. In germline, CDR1 is LGHNA, CDR2 YSLEER. This CDR3 is 15 amino acids long. The V and J ends lost 4 bases and 0 bases, in that order; junction bases with no gene match: 4. The CDR3 is CASSRDRRSTDTQYF. In nucleotides, the CDR3 is TGCGCCAGCAGCCGGGACAGACGTAGCACAGATACGCAGTATTTT.

The J gene is TRBJ2-5, the V gene TRBV5-1; perhaps TRBD1 as D (5 bases). The CDR3 sequence is 14 residues long. Trimming removed 0 bases from V and 5 bases from J, with 11 bases in between. Germline-derived CDR1 and CDR2 are SGHRS and YFSETQ. The CDR3 nucleotides read TGCGCCAGCAGCTTGGGGGGCACCGGGGAGACCCAGTACTTC. It translates to CASSLGGTGETQYF.

This sequence joins TRBV5-4 and TRBJ1-2; a weak D match, TRBD1 (5 bases). The CDR3 has 15 residues. Trimming removed 1 base at V and 0 bases at J, with 10 bases between. Germline V gives CDR1 SGHNT, CDR2 YYREEE (reference sequence). The CDR3 region has the DNA TGTGCCAGCAGCTTGATCGGGGGTTCTAACTATGGCTACACCTTC. Protein: CASSLIGGSNYGYTF.

The chain joins TRBV7-3 to TRBJ2-2; D gene unclear. This CDR3 contains 13 residues. With 0 bases removed from V and 4 bases from J, the gap between germline ends came to 3 bases. CDR1 SGHTA and CDR2 FQGTGA come from the germline V gene. In DNA form, the CDR3 reads TGTGCCAGCAGCTTAACGATCACCGGGGAGCTGTTTTTT. This gives the protein CASSLTITGELFF.

This clone is a singleton in its sample. The J gene is TRBJ1-5, the V gene TRBV24-1; 7 nucleotides agree with TRBD1. The length of the CDR3 is 14 residues. Germline CDR1 and CDR2: KGHDR and SFDVKD. V gave up 6 bases and J gave up 2 bases; unmatched junction bases: 3. For the CDR3, the DNA is TGTGCCACCAGTTCAACAGGGGGCAATCAGCCCCAGCATTTT. As protein: CATSSTGGNQPQHF.

This rearrangement joins TRBV28 to TRBJ1-1; D is undetermined. Germline loops: CDR1 MDHEN, CDR2 SYDVKM. V lost 5 bases, J lost 5 bases, and 15 bases lay in between. The length of the CDR3 is 14 residues. The CDR3 here is CASSLAGGVTEAFF. The CDR3 nucleotides are TGTGCCAGCAGTCTAGCGGGCGGTGTAACTGAAGCTTTCTTT.

This chain connects TRBV29-1 to TRBJ2-1; D ambiguous. Germline V gene lookup returns CDR1 SQVTM and CDR2 ANQGSEA. This CDR3 spans 11 amino acids. V shed 5 bases and J shed 7 bases, with 9 bases lying between them. The CDR3 region is CSVNQVNEQFF. The CDR3 region has the DNA TGCAGCGTTAATCAGGTGAATGAGCAGTTCTTC.

The genes are TRBV5-8 and TRBJ1-3; TRBD1 agrees at 8 bases. This CDR3 comprises 16 residues. V lost 4 bases, J lost 0 bases, and 6 bases stayed unmatched. The germline CDR1 and CDR2 sequences are SGHTS and YDEGEE. In DNA form, the CDR3 reads TGTGCCAGCAGCGAGGGACAGGAGTACTCTGGAAACACCATATATTTT. This encodes CASSEGQEYSGNTIYF.

This clone was detected once. Here the CDR3 reads CASSPGRGKPNYGYTF. As DNA, the CDR3 is TGTGCCAGCAGCCCCGGGCGGGGGAAGCCTAACTATGGCTACACCTTC. V and J are TRBV5-6 and TRBJ1-2; TRBD1 might be the D (5 bases). Germline loops: CDR1 SGHDT, CDR2 YYEEEE. V lost 4 bases to trimming and J lost 0 bases, with 16 bases between them. The CDR3 consists of 16 residues.

For this clone: Distinct nucleotide sequences in the sample also encode this CDR3. The rearrangement links TRBV5-1 to TRBJ1-1, with a weak D call TRBD1 (5 bases). Trimming removed 0 bases from V and 11 bases from J, with 8 bases in between. Germline CDR1 reads SGHRS; CDR2 reads YFSETQ. The CDR3 has 11 residues. The CDR3 DNA sequence: TGCGCCAGCAGCTTGGAAGGGGAGGCTTTCTTT. The encoded protein is CASSLEGEAFF.

The chain joins TRBV28 to TRBJ2-7; D is perhaps TRBD1 (5 bases). Deletions cut 3 bases from V and 4 bases from J, with 16 bases between. Germline loops: CDR1 MDHEN, CDR2 SYDVKM. CDR3 size: 15 residues. As DNA, the CDR3 is TGTGCCAGCAGTTTTGGGCAGGGATTGTTATACGAGCAGTACTTC. This sequence encodes CASSFGQGLLYEQYF.

V usage is TRBV18 and J usage is TRBJ1-1, with D perhaps matching TRBD1 (5 bases). This CDR3 has 15 amino acids. In germline, CDR1 is KGHSH, CDR2 LQKENI. Trimming cost V 6 bases and J 1 base, with 15 bases left between them. The CDR3 DNA is TGTGCCAGCTCGCCCTCGGGGGATGGGAACACTGAAGCTTTCTTT. Protein sequence: CASSPSGDGNTEAFF.

Concerning this clone: This same CDR3 is encoded by further DNA sequences in the sample. The V call is TRBV12-3 or TRBV12-4, the J call TRBJ1-1; maybe TRBD1 (5 bases). The germline V and J ends were trimmed by 3 bases and 8 bases, with 10 bases remaining between them. The CDR3 runs 12 residues. CDR3 DNA sequence: TGTGCCAGCAGTTTCTGGGGGACCGAAGCTTTCTTT. Protein sequence: CASSFWGTEAFF.

The chain employs TRBV4-1 and TRBJ1-1; D is ambiguous. This CDR3 contains 14 residues. Trimming pared 1 base from V and 1 base from J, leaving 7 bases between. Germline CDR1 reads MGHRA; CDR2 reads YSYEKL. The CDR3 sequence: CASSQAESNTEAFF. CDR3 sequence (DNA): TGCGCCAGCAGCCAAGCCGAGTCGAACACTGAAGCTTTCTTT.

The CDR3 DNA reads TGTGCCAGCAGCGAAACGGGACTAGCCTCCTACGAGCAGTACTTC. Translated, it gives CASSETGLASYEQYF. This chain links TRBV9 with TRBJ2-7; 9 bases line up with TRBD2. Germline V gene lookup returns CDR1 SGDLS and CDR2 YYNGEE. After removal of 3 bases from V and 0 bases from J, the junction contained 4 bases not matched to a gene. CDR3 length: 15 amino acids.

The gene calls are TRBV9 and TRBJ2-5, with 12 bases fitting TRBD2. The germline V gene encodes CDR1 SGDLS and CDR2 YYNGEE. Trimming cost V 4 bases and J 4 bases; bases outside gene matches: 5. The CDR3 is 15 residues long. CDR3 nucleotides: TGTGCCAGCAGCCCAGGACTAGCGGGACGAGAGACCCAGTACTTC. Translation gives CASSPGLAGRETQYF.

The chain uses TRBV27 and TRBJ1-5; D is unresolved. Per the germline V gene, CDR1 is MNHEY and CDR2 is SMNVEV (reference sequence). V was clipped by 3 bases and J by 3 bases, with 9 bases between them. This CDR3 contains 14 residues. This chain's CDR3 is CASSFAGINQPQHF. CDR3 bases: TGTGCCAGCAGTTTTGCGGGAATCAATCAGCCCCAGCATTTT.

The rearrangement joins TRBV2 to TRBJ1-5; TRBD1 matches 10 bases. J was trimmed by 5 bases and V by 4 bases; bases with no gene match: 5. CDR3 length: 15 residues. CDR1 and CDR2 (germline): SNHLY, FYNNEI. The CDR3 DNA reads as TGTGCCAGCAGTGCTGACAGGGGGCGATATCAGCCCCAGCATTTT. It specifies CASSADRGRYQPQHF.